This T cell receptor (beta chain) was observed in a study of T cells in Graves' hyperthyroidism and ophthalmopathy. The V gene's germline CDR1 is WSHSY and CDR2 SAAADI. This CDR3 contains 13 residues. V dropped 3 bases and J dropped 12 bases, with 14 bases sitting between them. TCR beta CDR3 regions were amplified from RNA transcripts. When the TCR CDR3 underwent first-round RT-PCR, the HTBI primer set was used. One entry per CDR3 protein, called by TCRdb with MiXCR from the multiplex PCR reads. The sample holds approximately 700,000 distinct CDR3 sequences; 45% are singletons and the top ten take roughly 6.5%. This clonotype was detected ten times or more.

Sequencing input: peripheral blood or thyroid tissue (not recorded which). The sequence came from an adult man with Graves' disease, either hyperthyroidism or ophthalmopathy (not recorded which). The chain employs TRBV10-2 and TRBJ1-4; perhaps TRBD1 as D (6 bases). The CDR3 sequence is CASSEVRGIELFF. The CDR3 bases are TGCGCCAGCAGTGAAGTAAGGGGGATCGAACTGTTTTTT.